A single sample gave rise to the 22 T cell receptor beta chains below, sequenced in a study of T-cell reconstitution after alpha-beta-depleted transplantation in children. The library targeted TCRbeta and was prepared with unique molecular identifiers. TCRdb redid the calling of the PCR reads with MiXCR, one entry per CDR3 protein. The sample has about 250,000 distinct CDR3 sequences; about 24% are singletons. Sequenced material: PBMCs, mostly from graft donor cells, taken 360 days after TCRalphabeta/CD19-depleted stem cell transplant. These receptors all stem from a female patient aged 2 to 10 who had a stem cell transplant for congenital amegakaryocytic thrombocytopenia, so the T cells may come from the graft donor.

This clonotype appeared a few times. This sequence joins TRBV28 and TRBJ1-2; D is unresolved. There are 15 residues in the CDR3. CDR1 is MDHEN and CDR2 is SYDVKM in the germline V gene. V was clipped by 0 bases and J by 7 bases, with 15 bases between them. The CDR3 DNA is TGTGCCAGCAGTTTATGGACCGCGGGGATAGGTGGCTACACCTTC. Amino acids: CASSLWTAGIGGYTF.

The rearrangement links TRBV5-1 to TRBJ1-1; D may be TRBD1 (5 bases). The CDR3 runs 16 residues. In germline, CDR1 is SGHRS, CDR2 YFSETQ. With 1 base removed from V and 1 base from J, the gap between germline ends came to 14 bases. The CDR3 sequence: CASSLSTGGGNTEAFF. CDR3 nucleotides: TGCGCCAGCAGCTTGAGTACAGGAGGAGGGAACACTGAAGCTTTCTTT.

The CDR3 nucleotides read TGTGCCAGCAGGCCGAACAAAAACTCTGGGGCCAACGTCCTGACTTTC. Residues: CASRPNKNSGANVLTF. The V gene is TRBV12-3 or TRBV12-4, the J gene TRBJ2-6; unclear D gene. The CDR3 runs 16 residues. V was shortened by 6 bases and J by 0 bases, with 12 bases between the two germline ends.

This clonotype was observed a single time. The V gene is TRBV12-3 or TRBV12-4, the J gene TRBJ2-7; 9 bases agree with TRBD1. The CDR3 covers 15 residues. With 6 bases clipped from V and 3 bases from J, the junction kept 9 bases outside the gene matches. The CDR3 nucleotides are TGTGCCAGCAGCCGACAGGGGGGAGGGTTCTACGAGCAGTACTTC. This encodes CASSRQGGGFYEQYF.

The rearrangement links TRBV6-2 or TRBV6-3 to TRBJ2-3; D is possibly TRBD1 or TRBD2 (5 bases each). This CDR3 is built from 15 residues. Deletions cut 4 bases from V and 2 bases from J, with 13 bases between. Germline lookup yields CDR1 MNHEY and CDR2 SVGEGT. The CDR3 region has the DNA TGTGCCAGCAGTTCCCTGGGGGTTCACACAGATACGCAGTATTTT. The encoded protein is CASSSLGVHTDTQYF.

This clonotype turned up a few times. The rearrangement links TRBV12-3 or TRBV12-4 to TRBJ2-7; the D gene is possibly TRBD1 (7 bases). The CDR3 totals 14 residues. Trimming stripped 4 bases from V and 6 bases from J, with 16 bases between. This CDR3 is CASSSGPGGGEQYF. The CDR3 region has the DNA TGTGCCAGCAGTTCCGGCCCAGGGGGAGGCGAGCAGTACTTC.

This clonotype appeared a few times. V and J are TRBV28 and TRBJ2-3; weak D call: TRBD1 (6 bases). Trimming left V 10 bases short and J 1 base short, with 6 bases between. This CDR3 comprises 11 residues. Germline V gene sequence: CDR1 MDHEN, CDR2 SYDVKM. DNA of the CDR3: TGTGCCACAGGGGGCACAGATACGCAGTATTTT. Translation gives CATGGTDTQYF. Looking up the rest from reference TRBV28 and TRBJ2-3 gives the full variable domain: DVKVTQSSRYLVKRTGEKVFLECVQDMDHENMFWYRQDPGLGLRLIYFSYDVKMKEKGDIPEGYSVSREKKERFSLILESASTNQTSMYLCATGGTDTQYFGPGTRLTVL.

Many counts were recorded for this clonotype. This chain connects TRBV12-3 or TRBV12-4 to TRBJ2-3; TRBD2 is a possible D gene (6 bases). Trimming pared 6 bases from V and 5 bases from J, leaving 6 bases between. The CDR3 spans 11 residues. DNA of the CDR3: TGTGCCAGCAGCGGGGGAGATACGCAGTATTTT. Protein sequence: CASSGGDTQYF.

The chain uses TRBV7-2 and TRBJ2-2, with TRBD2 matching 7 bases. The CDR3 has 15 residues. Germline V gene sequence: CDR1 SGHTA, CDR2 FQGNSA. V lost 1 base to trimming and J lost 6 bases; unmatched junction nucleotides: 5. CDR3 DNA sequence: TGTGCCAGCAGCTTAGAAGGCGGGAGCCCCGGGGAGCTGTTTTTT. As protein: CASSLEGGSPGELFF.

This clonotype has a handful of counts. The chain uses TRBV6-6 and TRBJ1-1; tentative D call: TRBD1 (6 bases). The CDR3 spans 14 residues. Per germline, CDR1 MNHNY and CDR2 SVGAGI (reference sequence). Trimming stripped 5 bases from V and 1 base from J, with 11 bases between. In DNA form, the CDR3 reads TGTGCCAGCAGTACTTTCAGGGGGAACACTGAAGCTTTCTTT. Encoded protein: CASSTFRGNTEAFF.

This rearrangement joins TRBV2 to TRBJ2-5; possible D gene TRBD2, 6 bases. The CDR3 totals 13 residues. Germline CDR1 reads SNHLY; CDR2 reads FYNNEI. Between the trimmed V and J ends, which lost 4 bases and 2 bases, there was a span of 8 bases. The CDR3 DNA sequence: TGTGCCAGCAGTGGGGACTGGCAAGAGACCCAGTACTTC. Protein sequence: CASSGDWQETQYF.

This clonotype was counted only a few times. The chain uses TRBV5-8 and TRBJ1-2, with D unclear. Germline values: CDR1 SGHTS, CDR2 YDEGEE. This CDR3 region has 10 residues. Trimming shortened V by 4 bases and J by 13 bases, and 11 bases separated the two germline ends. CDR3 nucleotides: TGTGCCAGCAGCACCTGGGCTGGCACCTTC. Encoded protein: CASSTWAGTF.

This clonotype appeared a few times. The chain couples TRBV24-1 to TRBJ2-5; the D gene is possibly TRBD1 (5 bases). The V gene lost 9 bases and the J gene lost 5 bases, with 18 bases spanning the gap. The CDR3 runs to 14 residues. The germline gives CDR1 KGHDR, CDR2 SFDVKD. The CDR3 DNA reads as TGTGCCACCGCACCCCAGGGTACCTGGGAGACCCAGTACTTC. It codes for CATAPQGTWETQYF.

The chain links TRBV27 to TRBJ1-2; D unresolved. V was pared by 3 bases and J by 0 bases, with 5 bases between. Germline V gives CDR1 MNHEY, CDR2 SMNVEV (reference sequence). The CDR3 totals 13 residues. The chain's CDR3 is CASSFSPNYGYTF. CDR3 DNA: TGTGCCAGCAGTTTCAGCCCTAACTATGGCTACACCTTC.

J is TRBJ1-5 and V is TRBV27; TRBD1 matches at 8 bases. CDR1 and CDR2 (germline): MNHEY, SMNVEV (reference sequence). V gave up 3 bases and J gave up 7 bases; unmatched junction bases: 8. The CDR3 spans 15 residues. The CDR3 region has the DNA TGTGCCAGCAGTTTTCTGTCAGGGGACAGGCAGCCCCAGCATTTT. It encodes CASSFLSGDRQPQHF.

This clonotype was detected only a few times. The chain carries TRBV7-9 and TRBJ2-4, with D perhaps matching TRBD1 or TRBD2 (6 bases each). Germline lookup yields CDR1 SEHNR and CDR2 FQNEAQ (reference sequence). V lost 2 bases to trimming and J lost 0 bases, with 14 bases between them. CDR3 length equals 17 residues. In nucleotides, the CDR3 is TGTGCCAGCAGCTTATTTGGGGGGACAATAGCCAAAAACATTCAGTACTTC. Protein sequence: CASSLFGGTIAKNIQYF.

This clonotype was detected many times. CDR3 nucleotide sequence: TGCGCCAGCAGCCAATCCATACCCTCCTACAATGAGCAGTTCTTC. The encoded protein is CASSQSIPSYNEQFF. The V gene is TRBV4-1, the J gene TRBJ2-1; D gene unclear. Trimming shortened V by 2 bases and J by 0 bases, and 8 bases separated the two germline ends. The CDR3 sequence is 15 residues long. Looked up from germline, CDR1 is MGHRA and CDR2 is YSYEKL.

V usage is TRBV5-1 and J usage is TRBJ2-1; 8 nucleotides agree with TRBD2. The germline gives CDR1 SGHRS, CDR2 YFSETQ. This CDR3 has 14 residues. Unmatched junction bases numbered 3, after V lost 0 bases and J lost 7 bases. The CDR3: CASSLVVAGNEQFF. As DNA, the CDR3 is TGCGCCAGCAGCTTGGTTGTAGCGGGGAATGAGCAGTTCTTC.

The genes are TRBV20-1 and TRBJ1-5; D is ambiguous. Deletions cut 2 bases from V and 0 bases from J, with 5 bases between. This CDR3 spans 13 amino acids. Germline V gene sequence: CDR1 DFQATT, CDR2 SNEGSKA (reference sequence). CDR3 in amino acids: CSARSDSNQPQHF. CDR3 coding DNA: TGCAGTGCTAGATCAGATAGCAATCAGCCCCAGCATTTT.

Only a few counts were recorded for this clonotype. This rearrangement joins TRBV14 to TRBJ2-1; D remains unclear. The CDR3 runs to 13 residues. CDR1 is SGHDN and CDR2 is FVKESK in the germline V gene. V lost 0 bases and J lost 10, with 10 bases in between. CDR3 sequence reads: CASSQDWQSEQFF. Written as DNA, the CDR3 is TGTGCCAGCAGCCAAGATTGGCAGAGCGAGCAGTTCTTC. Filled out from reference TRBV14 and TRBJ2-1, the complete variable domain reads EAGVTQFPSHSVIEKGQTVTLRCDPISGHDNLYWYRRVMGKEIKFLLHFVKESKQDESGMPNNRFLAERTGGTYSTLKVQPAELEDSGVYFCASSQDWQSEQFFGPGTRLTVL.

The gene calls are TRBV24-1 and TRBJ2-2; D is unresolved. This CDR3 has 12 amino acids. Between the trimmed V and J ends, which lost 9 bases and 4 bases, there was a span of 8 bases. The germline V gene encodes CDR1 KGHDR and CDR2 SFDVKD. The CDR3 here is CATHGRTGELFF. CDR3 nucleotides: TGTGCCACCCACGGCCGCACCGGGGAGCTGTTTTTT.

This clonotype occurred a few times. This sequence joins TRBV12-3 or TRBV12-4 and TRBJ2-2; D ambiguous. V shed 1 base and J shed 0 bases, with 6 bases lying between them. The CDR3 covers 15 residues. The CDR3 spells CASSLDGPNTGELFF. The CDR3 DNA reads TGTGCCAGCAGTTTAGACGGCCCGAACACCGGGGAGCTGTTTTTT.